Presented here are 28 T cell receptor beta chains from one specimen sequenced in a study of blood T cell repertoires in COVID-19. Sequenced by immunoSEQ multiplex PCR; TCRdb stores in-frame clones only, minus some. In the table there are some 130,000 clones, about 91% of which are singletons. Material for sequencing was peripheral blood. The receptors were gathered from a man in his fifties with acute or convalescent COVID-19.

This chain joins TRBV3-1 (or the pseudogene TRBV3-2) and TRBJ1-2; 8 bases align to TRBD1. Germline values: CDR1 LGHDT, CDR2 YNNKEL (reference sequence). The V segment lost 3 bases and the J segment 2 bases; nucleotides outside the gene matches: 5. The CDR3 runs to 15 residues. Here the CDR3 DNA reads TGTGCCAGCAGCCAGTCAGGGGGCGGCAACTATGGCTACACCTTC. Residues: CASSQSGGGNYGYTF.

The rearrangement joins TRBV9 to TRBJ2-5; D possibly corresponds to TRBD2 (7 bases). The CDR3 spans 13 residues. V lost 3 bases to trimming and J lost 5 bases, with 11 bases between them. Germline V gene data show CDR1 as SGDLS and CDR2 as YYNGEE. The chain's CDR3 is CASSAGRGETQYF. The CDR3 DNA follows: TGTGCCAGCAGCGCGGGGAGGGGGGAGACCCAGTACTTC.

The chain couples TRBV9 to TRBJ1-4, with 10 bases identical to TRBD1. Germline values: CDR1 SGDLS, CDR2 YYNGEE. With 2 bases clipped from V and 6 bases from J, the junction kept 7 bases outside the gene matches. This CDR3 has 16 amino acids. CDR3 residues: CASSVPTGTGDEKLFF. CDR3 bases: TGTGCCAGCAGCGTCCCAACCGGGACAGGGGATGAAAAACTGTTTTTT. The full variable domain, its missing parts supplied by reference TRBV9 and TRBJ1-4, is DSGVTQTPKHLITATGQRVTLRCSPRSGDLSVYWYQQSLDQGLQFLIQYYNGEERAKGNILERFSAQQFPDLHSELNLSSLELGDSALYFCASSVPTGTGDEKLFFGSGTQLSVL.

The CDR3 DNA sequence: TGTGCCAGCTCACAGGGGGCCACTGAAGCTTTCTTT. It translates to CASSQGATEAFF. This sequence joins TRBV18 and TRBJ1-1; 7 nucleotides line up with TRBD1. CDR3 length: 12 amino acids. V shed 4 bases and J 4 bases; nucleotides not matched to a gene: 0. The germline V gene encodes CDR1 KGHSH and CDR2 LQKENI.

The chain is built from TRBV7-4 and TRBJ1-6; 7 bases are shared with TRBD1. This CDR3 is built from 18 residues. Germline V gene lookup returns CDR1 SGHVT and CDR2 SQSDAQ. Trimming removed 7 bases from V and 7 bases from J; junction bases left unmatched: 19. CDR3 amino acids: CASILRDRDTGDNSPLHF. The CDR3 DNA follows: TGTGCCAGCATTCTCCGAGACAGGGATACGGGTGACAATTCACCCCTCCACTTT.

This clone has only one observation. The J gene is TRBJ1-4, the V gene TRBV5-1; TRBD1 is a possible D gene (6 bases). V lost 7 bases and J 3 bases, leaving 13 bases between the germline ends. From germline, CDR1 is SGHRS and CDR2 YFSETQ. There are 14 residues in the CDR3. The CDR3 bases are TGCGCCAGCCACCTGGACAGCTCTAATGAAAAACTGTTTTTT. Residues: CASHLDSSNEKLFF.

The chain employs TRBV5-6 and TRBJ1-6, with 7 bases lining up with TRBD1. From germline, CDR1 is SGHDT and CDR2 YYEEEE. The CDR3 spans 15 residues. The V segment lost 0 bases and the J segment 6 bases; nucleotides outside the gene matches: 3. CDR3 residues: CASSLDRGGNSPLHF. The CDR3 DNA follows: TGTGCCAGCAGCTTGGACAGGGGAGGTAATTCACCCCTCCACTTT.

The chain is built from TRBV13 and TRBJ1-3; no clear D. The CDR3 is made up of 15 amino acids. V gave up 1 base and J gave up 3 bases, with 10 bases separating them. Germline V gene lookup returns CDR1 PRHDT and CDR2 FYEKMQ (reference sequence). The CDR3 DNA is TGTGCCAGCAGCTTAGTAGGTCCAGGTGGAAACACCATATATTTT. Protein sequence: CASSLVGPGGNTIYF.

This rearrangement joins TRBV28 to TRBJ2-5; 15 nucleotides match TRBD2. The CDR3 loop spans 16 amino acids. Germline V CDR1 and CDR2: MDHEN, SYDVKM. V trimming: 5 bases; J trimming: 5 bases; junction bases outside the gene matches: 6. Written as DNA, the CDR3 is TGTGCCAGCAGTCCCCTCGGACTAGCGGGAGGGGAGACCCAGTACTTC. Translation: CASSPLGLAGGETQYF.

The chain combines TRBV7-8 with TRBJ2-1; TRBD1 is a possible D gene (7 bases). The V gene lost 4 bases and the J gene lost 4 bases, with 17 bases spanning the gap. The germline V gene has CDR1 SGHVS and CDR2 FQNEAQ. The CDR3 runs to 16 residues. The CDR3 coding sequence is TGTGCCAGCAGCTCCTCACCAGGGGGGTCTTACAATGAGCAGTTCTTC. Protein: CASSSSPGGSYNEQFF.

The CDR3: CASSKGDSSLNTEAFF. Here the CDR3 DNA reads TGCGCCAGCAGCAAAGGGGACAGCTCCCTGAACACTGAAGCTTTCTTT. The J gene is TRBJ1-1, the V gene TRBV5-1; 7 bases align to TRBD1. V trimming: 4 bases; J trimming: 0 bases; junction bases outside the gene matches: 9. CDR1 and CDR2 from the germline V gene are SGHRS and YFSETQ. CDR3 length: 16 residues.

The genes are TRBV18 and TRBJ2-6, with no clear D. Germline V gene data show CDR1 as KGHSH and CDR2 as LQKENI. This CDR3 has 16 residues. The V gene lost 2 bases and the J gene lost 0 bases, with 8 bases spanning the gap. The CDR3 coding sequence is TGTGCCAGCTCACCAGCTGCGCCCTCTGGGGCCAACGTCCTGACTTTC. Translated, it gives CASSPAAPSGANVLTF.

This clone was detected once. The V gene is TRBV7-9, the J gene TRBJ1-1; 9 nucleotides match TRBD1. The trim removed 4 bases at V and 6 bases at J, leaving 9 bases unmatched. CDR1 and CDR2 (germline): SEHNR, FQNEAQ (reference sequence). The CDR3 spans 15 residues. The CDR3 here is CASSSGDRAFAEAFF. The CDR3 region has the DNA TGTGCCAGCAGCTCGGGGGACAGGGCGTTCGCTGAAGCTTTCTTT.

This chain links TRBV4-2 with TRBJ1-1, with D possibly TRBD1 on 5 matching bases. The germline CDR1 and CDR2 sequences are LGHNA and YNFKEQ. V lost 4 bases and J lost 1, with 16 bases in between. This CDR3 has 16 amino acids. CDR3 in amino acids: CASSPDLQVKNTEAFF. The CDR3 DNA reads as TGTGCCAGCAGCCCCGATTTACAGGTAAAGAACACTGAAGCTTTCTTT.

This chain joins TRBV4-2 and TRBJ1-1; weak D call: TRBD1 (6 bases). The CDR3 extends over 14 amino acids. Between the trimmed V and J ends, which lost 4 bases and 8 bases, there was a span of 17 bases. Germline CDR1 reads LGHNA; CDR2 reads YNFKEQ. The DNA of the CDR3 is TGTGCCAGCAGCCTACGGGCGCAGGGACAAGAAGCTTTCTTT. It specifies CASSLRAQGQEAFF.

V is TRBV24-1 and J is TRBJ2-2; tentative D call: TRBD1 (8 bases). In germline, CDR1 is KGHDR, CDR2 SFDVKD. This CDR3 comprises 14 residues. V dropped 5 bases and J dropped 6 bases, with 12 bases sitting between them. CDR3 region: CATSGQGRAGELFF. The CDR3 DNA follows: TGTGCCACCAGTGGACAGGGGAGGGCCGGGGAGCTGTTTTTT.

The chain carries TRBV5-5 and TRBJ1-1, with a weak D call TRBD1 (6 bases). V was clipped by 4 bases and J by 1 base, with 14 bases between them. Germline V gene lookup returns CDR1 SGHKS and CDR2 YYEKEE (reference sequence). This CDR3 contains 15 residues. CDR3 sequence: CASSVGGSSNTEAFF. In DNA form, the CDR3 reads TGTGCCAGCAGCGTAGGGGGAAGTTCGAACACTGAAGCTTTCTTT.

This CDR3 is CSASKGGGYYNEQFF. The CDR3 coding sequence is TGCAGTGCTAGTAAGGGGGGGGGATACTACAATGAGCAGTTCTTC. The V call is TRBV20-1, the J call TRBJ2-1, with D perhaps matching TRBD2 (7 bases). The CDR3 is 15 amino acids. Germline V gives CDR1 DFQATT, CDR2 SNEGSKA (reference sequence). Trimming removed 3 bases from V and 3 bases from J, with 15 bases in between.

The chain uses TRBV4-2 and TRBJ1-5, with 9 bases matching TRBD1. The CDR3 contains 17 residues. Germline values: CDR1 LGHNA, CDR2 YNFKEQ. The V segment lost 0 bases and the J segment 8 bases; nucleotides outside the gene matches: 11. The CDR3 here is CASSQDYQGQGIKPQHF. Here the CDR3 DNA reads TGTGCCAGCAGCCAAGACTACCAGGGACAGGGTATCAAGCCCCAGCATTTT.

The V gene is TRBV12-3 or TRBV12-4, the J gene TRBJ1-4; D not resolved. This CDR3 contains 12 residues. V was trimmed by 1 base and J by 8 bases, leaving 5 bases between them. The CDR3 reads CASSLGGEKLFF. The CDR3 region has the DNA TGTGCCAGCAGTTTAGGCGGGGAAAAACTGTTTTTT.

The rearrangement joins TRBV6-5 to TRBJ1-4; D uncertain. The germline V gene has CDR1 MNHEY and CDR2 SVGAGI. The CDR3 covers 14 residues. The V gene lost 2 bases and the J gene lost 7 bases, with 11 bases spanning the gap. The CDR3 DNA sequence: TGTGCCAGCAGTTACACACGACTCGGTGAAAAACTGTTTTTT. This codes for CASSYTRLGEKLFF.

This clone was counted between two and nine times. The chain joins TRBV10-2 to TRBJ1-2; 7 bases match TRBD1. V was pared by 5 bases and J by 7 bases, with 7 bases of the junction left unmatched. Germline V gene sequence: CDR1 WSHSY, CDR2 SAAADI. This CDR3 spans 13 amino acids. The CDR3 nucleotides read TGCGCCAGCAGTATCGGACAGGAGACTGGCTACACCTTC. Translation: CASSIGQETGYTF.

The CDR3 sequence: CASRNTGTKYEQYF. The CDR3 nucleotides are TGTGCCAGTAGGAATACCGGGACAAAATACGAGCAGTACTTC. The chain employs TRBV19 and TRBJ2-7, with D tentatively TRBD1 (6 bases). This CDR3 region has 14 residues. Germline V lookup: CDR1 LNHDA, CDR2 SQIVND (reference sequence). Trimming cost V 6 bases and J 4 bases, with 16 bases left between them.

V gene TRBV2 combines with J gene TRBJ2-2; tentative D call: TRBD2 (6 bases). The CDR3 is made up of 14 amino acids. Looked up from germline, CDR1 is SNHLY and CDR2 is FYNNEI. Trimming pared 8 bases from V and 0 bases from J, leaving 10 bases between. The CDR3 DNA follows: TGTGCCAGCCTGGGACTGACGAACACCGGGGAGCTGTTTTTT. This gives the protein CASLGLTNTGELFF.

Here the CDR3 DNA reads TGCGCCAGCAGCTTGCGGGTTGCCGGTAATGAAGCTTTCTTT. Protein sequence: CASSLRVAGNEAFF. The chain uses TRBV5-1 and TRBJ1-1; D is ambiguous. The V and J ends lost 1 base and 7 bases respectively, with 14 bases between them. The CDR3 covers 14 residues. Germline V gene sequence: CDR1 SGHRS, CDR2 YFSETQ.

The chain uses TRBV5-1 and TRBJ1-1; weak D call: TRBD1 (6 bases). Germline CDR1 SGHRS, CDR2 YFSETQ. CDR3 length: 15 residues. V lost 4 bases, J lost 2 bases, and 15 bases lay in between. CDR3 DNA: TGCGCCAGCAGCCGATTAACAGGGCCTAACACTGAAGCTTTCTTT. It yields the protein CASSRLTGPNTEAFF.

The chain recombines TRBV5-4 with TRBJ2-1; D not certain. V lost 6 bases to trimming and J lost 2 bases, with 9 bases between them. The CDR3 is 13 amino acids. Germline lookup yields CDR1 SGHNT and CDR2 YYREEE (reference sequence). The DNA for the CDR3 is TGTGCCAGCAATGTACAGACCTACAATGAGCAGTTCTTC. Protein: CASNVQTYNEQFF.

CDR3 residues: CASSHTRGGGQPQHF. The DNA of the CDR3 is TGCGCCAGCAGCCACACCCGGGGCGGGGGTCAGCCCCAGCATTTT. This chain joins TRBV4-1 and TRBJ1-5; the D gene is possibly TRBD1 (5 bases). Germline lookup yields CDR1 MGHRA and CDR2 YSYEKL. The CDR3 spans 15 residues. Trimming stripped 3 bases from V and 6 bases from J, with 15 bases between.